This is a list of T cell receptor beta chains from one sample in a study of cytomegalovirus exposure and HLA in healthy donors. Produced via immunoSEQ multiplex PCR; TCRdb's table is partial and in-frame only. The sample lists approximately 88,000 clones; roughly 96% were seen once. Sequenced input: PBMCs. The receptors originated from a woman aged 18-29 years in good health and CMV-seronegative. The CDR3 runs from the conserved cysteine through the conserved F or W. The order of the fields is J gene, D gene, clone size, V gene, CDR3 DNA, CDR3 protein. A D gene is named only where the DNA matches it firmly. Clone size is not always given. Where it is, it says once, few, many or a class for expanded clones.

J: TRBJ1-1; D: TRBD1; size: once; V: TRBV4-1; DNA: TGCGCCAGCAGCCAAGTGGAGACAGGGGGCCTTGAAGCTTTCTTT; CDR3: CASSQVETGGLEAFF
J: TRBJ2-1; D: TRBD2; size: NA; V: TRBV6-5; DNA: TGTGCCAGCAGCACCGGGACTATCAATGAGCAGTTCTTC; CDR3: CASSTGTINEQFF
J: TRBJ2-1; D: TRBD2; size: NA; V: TRBV28; DNA: TGTGCCAGCAGGTGGGCGGGAGGGTCCCAGTTCTTC; CDR3: CASRWAGGSQFF
J: TRBJ2-7; D: TRBD2; size: NA; V: TRBV5-1; DNA: TGCGCCAGCAGCCCGGGGGGTGTCTACGAGCAGTACTTC; CDR3: CASSPGGVYEQYF
J: TRBJ1-2; D: TRBD1; size: NA; V: TRBV29-1; DNA: TGCAGCGTGGGGGGAGGGGGACAGGGGAACTATGGCTACACCTTC; CDR3: CSVGGGGQGNYGYTF
J: TRBJ2-5; D: TRBD1; size: NA; V: TRBV7-9; DNA: TGTGCCAGCAGCTTTACAGGGGGAGAGACCCAGTACTTC; CDR3: CASSFTGGETQYF
J: TRBJ2-3; D: TRBD2; size: NA; V: TRBV13; DNA: TGTGCCAGCAGCCAACTAGCGGGAATTATCACTAGCACAGATACGCAGTATTTT; CDR3: CASSQLAGIITSTDTQYF
J: TRBJ1-2; D: TRBD1; size: NA; V: TRBV5-1; DNA: TGCGCCAGCAGTTCGGACAGGGCCGTGAATGGCTACACCTTC; CDR3: CASSSDRAVNGYTF
J: TRBJ1-1; D: TRBD1; size: NA; V: TRBV11-1; DNA: TGTGCCAGCAGCACCGGGACAGGGAACACTGAAGCTTTCTTT; CDR3: CASSTGTGNTEAFF
J: TRBJ1-1; D: NA; size: NA; V: TRBV19; DNA: TGTGCCAGTAGTCTTAACATAGCCCCCGACACTGAAGCTTTCTTT; CDR3: CASSLNIAPDTEAFF
J: TRBJ2-1; D: TRBD1; size: NA; V: TRBV10-1; DNA: TGCGCCAGCAGTTTGACAGGGTTAAGGGATGAGCAGTTCTTC; CDR3: CASSLTGLRDEQFF
J: TRBJ2-1; D: TRBD1; size: NA; V: TRBV9; DNA: TGTGCCAGCAGCGCAGGGACAGGTACTGATGAGCAGTTCTTC; CDR3: CASSAGTGTDEQFF
J: TRBJ2-7; D: TRBD2; size: NA; V: TRBV29-1; DNA: TGCAGCGTTCTCCTGAGCGGGGGTTCCTACGAGCAGTACTTC; CDR3: CSVLLSGGSYEQYF
J: TRBJ2-7; D: TRBD2; size: many; V: TRBV27; DNA: TGTGCCAGCAGTAGGGGTAGCGGGAGTTCTGACTACGAGCAGTACTTC; CDR3: CASSRGSGSSDYEQYF
J: TRBJ2-1; D: NA; size: NA; V: TRBV27; DNA: TGTGCCAGCAGCCCATCCAGTAGCGTCGTCTTGGGCAATGAGCAGTTCTTC; CDR3: CASSPSSSVVLGNEQFF
J: TRBJ2-3; D: NA; size: NA; V: TRBV6-1; DNA: TGTGCCAGCAACCTACAGGGCACAGATACGCAGTATTTT; CDR3: CASNLQGTDTQYF
J: TRBJ2-7; D: NA; size: NA; V: TRBV13; DNA: TGTGCCAGCAGCCTACGTGCCAGGGTGCGCTACGAGCAGTACTTC; CDR3: CASSLRARVRYEQYF
J: TRBJ2-7; D: NA; size: NA; V: TRBV6-5; DNA: TGTGCCAGCAAAGGGAGTCCGGGAATGGGCGAGCAGTACTTC; CDR3: CASKGSPGMGEQYF
J: TRBJ1-5; D: TRBD1; size: NA; V: TRBV15; DNA: TGTGCCACCAGCAGAAGGACAGGGCTCTTGTTACAGCCCCAGCATTTT; CDR3: CATSRRTGLLLQPQHF
J: TRBJ2-1; D: TRBD2; size: NA; V: TRBV10-1; DNA: TGCGCCAGCAGTGAGTCGGGGGCTGGGACTAGCGGGAGAGGACCCTACAATGAGCAGTTCTTC; CDR3: CASSESGAGTSGRGPYNEQFF
J: TRBJ1-6; D: NA; size: NA; V: TRBV7-8; DNA: TGTGCCAGCAGCTTACTGGCAGTCAGTTATAATTCACCCCTCCACTTT; CDR3: CASSLLAVSYNSPLHF
J: TRBJ1-2; D: TRBD1; size: NA; V: TRBV29-1; DNA: TGCAGCGCCGTCACAGGGGATGGCTACACCTTC; CDR3: CSAVTGDGYTF
J: TRBJ1-1; D: NA; size: NA; V: TRBV5-1; DNA: TGCGCCAGCTTCGAGGACAGGAACACTGAAGCTTTCTTT; CDR3: CASFEDRNTEAFF
J: TRBJ2-5; D: NA; size: NA; V: TRBV25-1; DNA: TGTGCCAGCAGTGAATATAGTTGGACCCAGTACTTC; CDR3: CASSEYSWTQYF
J: TRBJ1-3; D: NA; size: NA; V: TRBV19; DNA: TGTGCCGGCACGGACAGAAGAAACACCATATATTTT; CDR3: CAGTDRRNTIYF
J: TRBJ2-3; D: NA; size: NA; V: TRBV9; DNA: TGTGCCAGCAGCGTATTGTCGGGAGAGAGCACAGATACGCAGTATTTT; CDR3: CASSVLSGESTDTQYF
J: TRBJ1-1; D: TRBD1; size: NA; V: TRBV6-6; DNA: TGTGCCAGCAGTTACCGGGGACAGGAAGCTTTCTTT; CDR3: CASSYRGQEAFF
J: TRBJ1-5; D: NA; size: NA; V: TRBV9; DNA: TGTGCCAGCAGCCCCGGGTTTGTTGGCAATCAGCCCCAGCATTTT; CDR3: CASSPGFVGNQPQHF
J: TRBJ1-1; D: TRBD1; size: NA; V: TRBV6-5; DNA: TGTGCCAGCAGTTACTCGAGGGACAGACCGCTTTTGGCTTTCTTT; CDR3: CASSYSRDRPLLAFF
J: TRBJ2-2; D: NA; size: once; V: TRBV18; DNA: TGTGCCAGCTCACCGACAGGAACGAACACCGGGGAGCTGTTTTTT; CDR3: CASSPTGTNTGELFF
J: TRBJ2-7; D: NA; size: NA; V: TRBV5-1; DNA: TGCGCCAGCAGCTTGGCGGGAGAGTCTTTAGAGGAGCAGTACTTC; CDR3: CASSLAGESLEEQYF
J: TRBJ2-5; D: NA; size: NA; V: TRBV7-9; DNA: TGTGCCAGCAGCTTAGGCAGAAAGTACCAAGAGACCCAGTACTTC; CDR3: CASSLGRKYQETQYF
J: TRBJ2-2; D: NA; size: NA; V: TRBV7-7; DNA: TGTGCCAGCACCCCCCAACCGGAGGCCACCGGGGAGCTGTTTTTT; CDR3: CASTPQPEATGELFF
J: TRBJ2-1; D: NA; size: NA; V: TRBV4-1; DNA: TGCGCCAGCAGCCAGTCCATCGACACCGCCGGTTACAATGAGCAGTTCTTC; CDR3: CASSQSIDTAGYNEQFF
J: TRBJ2-3; D: TRBD2; size: NA; V: TRBV9; DNA: TGTGCCAGCAGCCCCCCCTTAGGGGCGGGAGAACCCGGAACGCAGTATTTT; CDR3: CASSPPLGAGEPGTQYF